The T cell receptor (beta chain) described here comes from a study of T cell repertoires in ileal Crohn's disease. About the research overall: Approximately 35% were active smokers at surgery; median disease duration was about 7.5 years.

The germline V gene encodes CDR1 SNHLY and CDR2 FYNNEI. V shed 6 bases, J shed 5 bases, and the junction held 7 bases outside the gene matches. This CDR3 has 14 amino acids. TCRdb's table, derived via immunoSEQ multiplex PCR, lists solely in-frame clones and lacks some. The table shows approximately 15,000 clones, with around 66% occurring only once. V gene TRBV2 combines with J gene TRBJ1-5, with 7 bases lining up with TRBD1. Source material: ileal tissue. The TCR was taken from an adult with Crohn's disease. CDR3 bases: TGTGCCAGCAGCCCAGACAGGGCCGATCAGCCCCAGCATTTT. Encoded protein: CASSPDRADQPQHF.